This entry lists 15 T cell receptor beta chains sequenced from one sample in a study of OX40 agonist ivuxolimab in advanced cancers. Data came from immunoSEQ multiplex PCR; TCRdb stores just in-frame clones and leaves some out. The sample lists some 81,000 clones; around four fifths were seen once. The sequencing here drew on CD4+ or CD8+ T cells sorted from blood, taken in a trial of the OX40 agonist ivuxolimab. The receptors stem from an adult with an advanced solid tumor such as melanoma, head and neck, liver or kidney cancer.

This chain connects TRBV19 to TRBJ2-7; D might be TRBD2 (6 bases). The CDR3 spans 13 residues. Germline V gene sequence: CDR1 LNHDA, CDR2 SQIVND (reference sequence). V lost 4 bases and J 4 bases, leaving 11 bases between the germline ends. The CDR3 protein is CASSSGVTYEQYF. The CDR3 DNA sequence: TGTGCCAGTAGTAGCGGGGTCACTTACGAGCAGTACTTC.

V and J are TRBV10-3 and TRBJ1-1, with TRBD1 matching 7 bases. The CDR3 is 18 amino acids. The V gene end was trimmed by 4 bases and the J gene end by 0 bases; junction bases not matched to a gene: 14. Germline CDR1 ENHRY, CDR2 SYGVKD. As DNA, the CDR3 is TGTGCCATCAGTGGGACAGGTCCAAGTAGTACTATGAACACTGAAGCTTTCTTT. Its translation: CAISGTGPSSTMNTEAFF.

The V gene is TRBV5-1, the J gene TRBJ2-3; a possible D gene is TRBD2 (6 bases). Germline values: CDR1 SGHRS, CDR2 YFSETQ. This CDR3 is 15 amino acids long. V lost 0 bases to trimming and J lost 1 base, with 9 bases between them. The CDR3 sequence: CASSLEGRRTDTQYF. The CDR3 DNA reads TGCGCCAGCAGCTTGGAGGGGAGGCGCACAGATACGCAGTATTTT.

Concerning this clone itself: The identical CDR3 is also encoded by other nucleotide sequences in the sample. The rearrangement uses TRBV5-1 and TRBJ1-6; perhaps TRBD1 as D (5 bases). The V and J ends lost 0 bases and 9 bases respectively, with 13 bases between them. Looked up from germline, CDR1 is SGHRS and CDR2 is YFSETQ. CDR3 length: 15 residues. CDR3 DNA sequence: TGCGCCAGCAGCTTGGCGGGCAGGGAGCGTTCACCCCTCCACTTT. Its translation: CASSLAGRERSPLHF.

This clone was counted a single time. The chain combines TRBV5-6 with TRBJ2-7; TRBD1 aligns across 8 bases. Germline CDR1 reads SGHDT; CDR2 reads YYEEEE. V was clipped by 4 bases and J by 3 bases; unmatched bases: 3. The CDR3 runs to 13 residues. CDR3 residues: CASSAGQVYEQYF. CDR3 nucleotide sequence: TGTGCCAGCAGCGCGGGACAGGTCTACGAGCAGTACTTC.

V usage is TRBV11-2 and J usage is TRBJ2-7; 8 nucleotides align to TRBD2. Per the germline V gene, CDR1 is SGHAT and CDR2 is FQNNGV. The CDR3 totals 15 residues. V trimming: 1 base; J trimming: 3 bases; junction bases outside the gene matches: 5. CDR3: CASSLAREGFYEQYF. CDR3 bases: TGTGCCAGCAGCTTAGCCCGGGAGGGCTTCTACGAGCAGTACTTC.

The chain carries TRBV1 and TRBJ2-7. TRBV1 constitutes a pseudogene. The CDR3 length is 16 residues. As DNA, the CDR3 is TGCACCAGCAGCCAAAGGGCTAGCAGGGCGTACTACGAGCAGTACTTC. Protein product: CTSSQRASRAYYEQYF.

The V gene is TRBV5-4, the J gene TRBJ2-5; the D is unclear. Trimming stripped 3 bases from V and 5 bases from J, with 14 bases between. The CDR3 length is 14 residues. The V gene's germline CDR1 is SGHNT and CDR2 YYREEE (reference sequence). CDR3 DNA sequence: TGTGCCAGCAGCTCCGGGTCCGCCGGGGAGACCCAGTACTTC. This translates into CASSSGSAGETQYF.

The rearrangement links TRBV1 to TRBJ1-1; the tabulated D call, TRBD1, remains unverified against the DNA. TRBV1 has pseudogene status. This CDR3 has 15 amino acids. Here the CDR3 DNA reads TGCACCAGCAGCCAAGTCTACAGGATGAACACTGAAGCTTTCTTT. Its translation is CTSSQVYRMNTEAFF.

The rearrangement joins TRBV7-8 to TRBJ1-6; D perhaps matches TRBD1 (5 bases). Germline V gene sequence: CDR1 SGHVS, CDR2 FQNEAQ. V was pared by 5 bases and J by 7 bases, with 9 bases between. The CDR3 has 13 amino acids. CDR3 sequence: CASSPGENSPLHF. The CDR3 DNA reads as TGTGCCAGCAGCCCGGGGGAGAATTCACCCCTCCACTTT.

V usage is TRBV5-8 and J usage is TRBJ2-7; TRBD1 might be the D (5 bases). The CDR3 loop spans 13 amino acids. Between the trimmed V and J ends, which lost 7 bases and 3 bases, there was a span of 14 bases. Germline CDR1 reads SGHTS; CDR2 reads YDEGEE. For the CDR3, the DNA is TGTGCCAGCTCCCGCCAGGGTGACTACGAGCAGTACTTC. Translating gives CASSRQGDYEQYF.

J is TRBJ1-5 and V is TRBV7-2, with 7 nucleotides matching TRBD1. CDR3 length: 14 amino acids. V dropped 5 bases and J dropped 6; count of bases not matched to a gene: 7. Germline lookup yields CDR1 SGHTA and CDR2 FQGNSA. The chain's CDR3 is CASSVTGSSQPQHF. The DNA of the CDR3 is TGTGCCAGCAGCGTGACAGGGTCAAGTCAGCCCCAGCATTTT.

The chain combines TRBV10-2 with TRBJ1-2, with 10 bases identical to TRBD1. The CDR3 has 15 amino acids. The junction had 14 bases not matched to a gene; V was cut back by 6 bases and J by 10 bases. CDR1 and CDR2 from the germline V gene are WSHSY and SAAADI. The CDR3 DNA reads TGCGCCAGCAGACCGAGACAGGGGGCCTCCGGGGACTACACCTTC. Translating it yields CASRPRQGASGDYTF.

Written as DNA, the CDR3 is TGTGCCAGTAGTCACACCAATGAGCAGTTCTTC. This codes for CASSHTNEQFF. The J gene is TRBJ2-1, the V gene TRBV19, with unresolved D. The CDR3 totals 11 residues. The germline V gene encodes CDR1 LNHDA and CDR2 SQIVND (reference sequence). The germline V and J ends were trimmed by 5 bases and 6 bases, with 5 bases remaining between them.

This clone has a single count. The chain uses TRBV18 and TRBJ1-1; possible D gene TRBD1, 5 bases. The CDR3 spans 13 residues. Looked up from germline, CDR1 is KGHSH and CDR2 is LQKENI. V was trimmed by 3 bases and J by 6 bases, leaving 11 bases between them. The CDR3 nucleotides read TGTGCCAGCTCACCTGGGGGGTTCTCTGAAGCTTTCTTT. Protein: CASSPGGFSEAFF.